This entry lists 18 T cell receptor beta chains sequenced from one sample in a study of blood T cell repertoires in COVID-19 (dated by TCRdb to 2020 to 2021). The library was generated by the immunoSEQ multiplex PCR assay. Imported from immuneACCESS, the table was reduced by TCRdb to in-frame sequences with V and J called. These copies leave out some clones; in studies compared against another copy, an unresolved V gene accounts for under half, and the cause of the remainder is not known. The sample data list 150,000 to 190,000 clones, and 70% to 90% of these were observed just once. Under 8.5% of the sample lies in the top ten. The specimen was peripheral blood. Receptors were obtained from a woman aged 55-69 years with COVID-19, enrolled during active disease.

The chain carries TRBV7-2 and TRBJ2-5; TRBD2 matches 7 bases. Per the germline V gene, CDR1 is SGHTA and CDR2 is FQGNSA. This CDR3 region has 14 residues. V lost 0 bases, J lost 5 bases, and 3 bases stayed unmatched. The CDR3 coding sequence is TGTGCCAGCAGCTTAGCGGGGGGAGGGGAGACCCAGTACTTC. This sequence encodes CASSLAGGGETQYF.

J is TRBJ1-2 and V is TRBV6-5, with no clear D. Trimming stripped 0 bases from V and 6 bases from J, with 17 bases between. The CDR3 spans 16 residues. The V gene's germline CDR1 is MNHEY and CDR2 SVGAGI. CDR3 loop: CASSYSKAASADGYTF. The CDR3 DNA is TGTGCCAGCAGTTACTCGAAGGCAGCATCGGCGGATGGCTACACCTTC.

The chain employs TRBV18 and TRBJ1-5; D uncertain. Trimming removed 3 bases from V and 0 bases from J, with 12 bases in between. Germline V CDR1 and CDR2: KGHSH, LQKENI. CDR3 length: 16 residues. CDR3: CASSPGRSYSNQPQHF. The CDR3 DNA sequence: TGTGCCAGCTCACCGGGGAGAAGTTATAGCAATCAGCCCCAGCATTTT. Complete variable domain (other parts from reference TRBV18 and TRBJ1-5): NAGVMQNPRHLVRRRGQEARLRCSPMKGHSHVYWYRQLPEEGLKFMVYLQKENIIDESGMPKERFSAEFPKEGPSILRIQQVVRGDSAAYFCASSPGRSYSNQPQHFGDGTRLSIL.

J is TRBJ1-3 and V is TRBV12-3 or TRBV12-4; perhaps TRBD1 as D (5 bases). Trimming left V 1 base short and J 9 bases short, with 10 bases between. CDR3 length: 13 amino acids. In DNA, the CDR3 is TGTGCCAGCAGTTTAGTCGACAGAGGCACCATATATTTT. It translates to CASSLVDRGTIYF.

The V call is TRBV11-2, the J call TRBJ1-4; 8 bases agree with TRBD1. This CDR3 is 14 amino acids long. V shed 3 bases, J shed 7 bases, and the junction held 4 bases outside the gene matches. The germline V gene has CDR1 SGHAT and CDR2 FQNNGV. The CDR3 nucleotides read TGTGCCAGCAGCTTTTGGACAGGGCCTGAAAAACTGTTTTTT. Translation: CASSFWTGPEKLFF.

The chain uses TRBV18 and TRBJ2-2; possible D gene TRBD1, 5 bases. Trimming took 3 bases from V and 4 from J, leaving 9 bases between them. Germline V lookup: CDR1 KGHSH, CDR2 LQKENI. The CDR3 totals 14 residues. The CDR3 is CASSPRQTTGELFF. The DNA for the CDR3 is TGTGCCAGCTCACCTCGACAGACCACCGGGGAGCTGTTTTTT.

V usage is TRBV4-1 and J usage is TRBJ2-5, with 7 bases lining up with TRBD1. CDR1 and CDR2 from the germline V gene are MGHRA and YSYEKL. With 4 bases clipped from V and 2 bases from J, the junction kept 7 bases outside the gene matches. The CDR3 covers 15 residues. DNA of the CDR3: TGCGCCAGCAGCCCTACAGGGGACAAACAAGAGACCCAGTACTTC. The encoded protein is CASSPTGDKQETQYF.

CDR3 protein: CASSESGFEAFF. CDR3 bases: TGTGCCAGCAGTGAATCGGGTTTTGAAGCTTTCTTT. The chain carries TRBV2 and TRBJ1-1, with D uncertain. Germline CDR1 is SNHLY and CDR2 is FYNNEI. This CDR3 region has 12 residues. V lost 2 bases and J 7 bases, leaving 8 bases between the germline ends.

The chain uses TRBV19 and TRBJ2-7; 7 nucleotides agree with TRBD2. This CDR3 is 15 amino acids long. V was clipped by 7 bases and J by 2 bases; unmatched bases: 11. Looked up from germline, CDR1 is LNHDA and CDR2 is SQIVND (reference sequence). The CDR3 coding sequence is TGTGCCAGTACACCTACCGGGACTAATCCCTACGAGCAGTACTTC. Amino acids: CASTPTGTNPYEQYF. The full variable domain, rest sourced from reference TRBV19 and TRBJ2-7, is DGGITQSPKYLFRKEGQNVTLSCEQNLNHDAMYWYRQDPGQGLRLIYYSQIVNDFQKGDIAEGYSVSREKKESFPLTVTSAQKNPTAFYLCASTPTGTNPYEQYFGPGTRLTVT.

The CDR3 sequence is CASSDEGQGRAEAFF. The CDR3 DNA reads TGTGCCAGCAGTGATGAGGGACAGGGAAGGGCTGAAGCTTTCTTT. J is TRBJ1-1 and V is TRBV6-1, with TRBD1 identical over 9 bases. CDR1 is MNHNS, CDR2 SASEGT, per germline. The CDR3 runs 15 residues. V dropped 3 bases and J dropped 6; count of bases not matched to a gene: 8.

The gene calls are TRBV5-1 and TRBJ2-3, with 9 bases fitting TRBD2. Trimming at V came to 3 bases and at J to 0 bases, leaving 14 bases not matched to a gene. This CDR3 is built from 19 residues. CDR1 and CDR2 (germline): SGHRS, YFSETQ. The CDR3: CASSSTTPGLAPSTDTQYF. DNA for the CDR3: TGCGCCAGCAGCTCCACCACACCGGGACTAGCTCCTAGCACAGATACGCAGTATTTT.

This chain links TRBV5-1 with TRBJ1-2, with 11 bases matching TRBD1. Looked up from germline, CDR1 is SGHRS and CDR2 is YFSETQ. The CDR3 consists of 15 residues. Trimming took 0 bases from V and 6 from J; bases not matched to a gene: 4. The CDR3: CASSLAGQGADGYTF. The CDR3 DNA reads TGCGCCAGCAGCTTGGCCGGACAGGGGGCCGATGGCTACACCTTC. Filled out from reference TRBV5-1 and TRBJ1-2, the complete variable domain reads KAGVTQTPRYLIKTRGQQVTLSCSPISGHRSVSWYQQTPGQGLQFLFEYFSETQRNKGNFPGRFSGRQFSNSRSEMNVSTLELGDSALYLCASSLAGQGADGYTFGSGTRLTVV.

This rearrangement joins TRBV5-5 to TRBJ1-2; 7 nucleotides line up with TRBD1. The CDR3 is 14 residues long. The V and J ends lost 2 bases and 8 bases, in that order; junction bases with no gene match: 9. Germline values: CDR1 SGHKS, CDR2 YYEKEE (reference sequence). The CDR3 spells CASSFVTGTLGYTF. The CDR3 region has the DNA TGTGCCAGCAGCTTCGTGACAGGGACTCTCGGCTACACCTTC.

The rearrangement joins TRBV5-4 to TRBJ2-1, with TRBD2 identical over 9 bases. This CDR3 region has 15 residues. Germline CDR1 reads SGHNT; CDR2 reads YYREEE (reference sequence). The J segment lost 7 bases and the V segment lost 0 bases, leaving 5 bases of the junction unmatched. In DNA, the CDR3 is TGTGCCAGCAGCTTGGCGCGGGGGGGTAGAAATGAGCAGTTCTTC. Encoded protein: CASSLARGGRNEQFF.

The gene calls are TRBV3-1 (or the pseudogene TRBV3-2) and TRBJ1-5; 9 bases map to TRBD1. Germline V gene lookup returns CDR1 LGHDT and CDR2 YNNKEL (reference sequence). Germline trimming cut 5 bases from V and 8 bases from J; bases unmatched to any gene: 1. The CDR3 is made up of 12 amino acids. CDR3 amino acids: CASSGQGKPQHF. CDR3 bases: TGTGCCAGCAGCGGACAGGGGAAGCCCCAGCATTTT.

The rearrangement links TRBV18 to TRBJ1-3; no clear D. The CDR3 totals 16 residues. The germline CDR1 and CDR2 sequences are KGHSH and LQKENI. The V gene lost 0 bases and the J gene lost 1 base, with 10 bases spanning the gap. CDR3 in amino acids: CASSPPTSLSGNTIYF. CDR3 sequence (DNA): TGTGCCAGCTCACCACCGACAAGCCTTTCTGGAAACACCATATATTTT.

This clone showed up just once. This chain links TRBV27 with TRBJ2-1; D perhaps matches TRBD1 (5 bases). Germline V gene lookup returns CDR1 MNHEY and CDR2 SMNVEV (reference sequence). The CDR3 has 14 residues. The V end lost 8 bases, the J end lost 6 bases, and 17 bases lay between the germline ends. CDR3 residues: CASSPGQVGNEQFF. Written as DNA, the CDR3 is TGTGCCAGCTCCCCCGGACAAGTGGGCAATGAGCAGTTCTTC.

The genes are TRBV2 and TRBJ1-5, with D possibly TRBD1 on 5 matching bases. This CDR3 has 15 residues. The V end was cut by 6 bases, the J end by 5 bases, with 17 bases between. Germline lookup yields CDR1 SNHLY and CDR2 FYNNEI. CDR3 amino acids: CASRPIGQGDQPQHF. The CDR3 region has the DNA TGTGCCAGCAGACCCATAGGGCAGGGTGATCAGCCCCAGCATTTT.